These 21 T cell receptor beta chains were sequenced from one sample in a study of Graves' ophthalmopathy and Graves' hyperthyroidism. From RNA, the CDR3 regions of TCR beta chains were amplified and sequenced. HTBI primers were employed in first-round RT-PCR, then a second-round multiplex PCR followed. One entry per CDR3 protein, called by TCRdb with MiXCR from the multiplex PCR reads. This table has 400,000 or so distinct CDR3 sequences, roughly 17% appearing once. Sequenced input: peripheral blood. These TCRs come from an adult woman with stable Graves' hyperthyroidism.

This clonotype appeared many times. The J gene is TRBJ2-6, the V gene TRBV12-3 or TRBV12-4; 8 bases match TRBD1. V shed 8 bases, J shed 13 bases, and the junction held 10 bases outside the gene matches. The CDR3 consists of 13 residues. CDR3 nucleotide sequence: TGTGCCAGCGACGGGACAGGAACTACGGTCCTGACTTTC. Protein: CASDGTGTTVLTF.

This clonotype was counted many times. The V gene is TRBV11-2, the J gene TRBJ2-5, with 9 nucleotides matching TRBD2. The length of the CDR3 is 15 residues. From germline, CDR1 is SGHAT and CDR2 FQNNGV. V was pared by 5 bases and J by 4 bases, with 8 bases of the junction left unmatched. In DNA, the CDR3 is TGTGCCAGCAGCATATTAGCGGGAGTCGGAGAGACCCAGTACTTC. Its protein product is CASSILAGVGETQYF.

The sample holds many counts of this clonotype. The chain employs TRBV13 and TRBJ1-2; tentatively, D is TRBD1 (6 bases). The CDR3 runs to 15 residues. From germline, CDR1 is PRHDT and CDR2 FYEKMQ (reference sequence). The V and J ends lost 1 base and 6 bases respectively, with 15 bases between them. CDR3 in DNA: TGTGCCAGCAGCTTAGAGGGGGGAAAGTACGATGGCTACACCTTC. It yields the protein CASSLEGGKYDGYTF.

A few counts support this clonotype. The CDR3 protein is CASSLLGGGETQYF. The CDR3 DNA reads TGTGCCAGCAGTTTATTGGGCGGAGGAGAGACCCAGTACTTC. The chain couples TRBV28 to TRBJ2-5; perhaps TRBD2 as D (5 bases). The CDR3 is 14 residues long. Trimming took 1 base from V and 4 from J, leaving 10 bases between them. Germline V CDR1 and CDR2: MDHEN, SYDVKM. The variable domain in full, with the rest retrieved from reference TRBV28 and TRBJ2-5, is DVKVTQSSRYLVKRTGEKVFLECVQDMDHENMFWYRQDPGLGLRLIYFSYDVKMKEKGDIPEGYSVSREKKERFSLILESASTNQTSMYLCASSLLGGGETQYFGPGTRLLVL.

This clonotype was picked up a small number of times. This may arise from a read error, as a much more abundant clone is one base away. The chain carries TRBV7-2 and TRBJ2-2; weak D call: TRBD1 (6 bases). The CDR3 covers 14 residues. CDR1 SGHTA and CDR2 FQGNSA come from the germline V gene. The CDR3 spells CASSLDRANGELCF. The DNA for the CDR3 is TGTGCCAGCAGCTTAGACAGGGCAAACGGGGAGCTGTGTTTT.

This clonotype was seen repeatedly, ten times or more. The chain combines TRBV25-1 with TRBJ2-7; TRBD1 might be the D (5 bases). The CDR3 length is 14 residues. The germline gives CDR1 MGHDK, CDR2 SYGVNS. Trimming removed 3 bases at V and 7 bases at J, with 16 bases between. CDR3 DNA sequence: TGTGCCAGCAGTGATACGCAGGGCGGATGGGAGCAGTACTTC. Protein sequence: CASSDTQGGWEQYF.

This clonotype was recorded at least ten times. The chain joins TRBV6-5 to TRBJ1-1; no reliable D call. This CDR3 has 11 residues. Germline values: CDR1 MNHEY, CDR2 SVGAGI. Trimming cost V 2 bases and J 6 bases, with 4 bases left between them. The CDR3 loop is CASSYQAEAFF. CDR3 nucleotide sequence: TGTGCCAGCAGTTACCAGGCTGAAGCTTTCTTT.

This chain links TRBV4-3 with TRBJ1-1; D remains unclear. CDR1 and CDR2 (germline): LGHNA, YSLEER. Between the trimmed V and J ends, which lost 0 bases and 2 bases, there was a span of 10 bases. The CDR3 sequence is 15 residues long. CDR3 protein: CASSQDLRLNTEAFF. The CDR3 region has the DNA TGCGCCAGCAGCCAAGATCTCCGGTTAAACACTGAAGCTTTCTTT.

This chain connects TRBV6-1 to TRBJ2-6, with a possible D match to TRBD1 (5 bases). CDR1 is MNHNS, CDR2 SASEGT, per germline. This CDR3 is 16 amino acids long. V lost 6 bases and J lost 0, with 12 bases in between. DNA for the CDR3: TGTGCCAGCAGCAAGGGGTTAGACTCTGGGGCCAACGTCCTGACTTTC. Residues: CASSKGLDSGANVLTF.

This clonotype occurred many times. V and J are TRBV2 and TRBJ1-1, with D possibly TRBD1 on 5 matching bases. This CDR3 has 14 residues. Trimming shortened V by 4 bases and J by 1 base, and 10 bases separated the two germline ends. Germline CDR1 is SNHLY and CDR2 is FYNNEI. The CDR3 DNA follows: TGTGCCAGCAGTGGCAGGGTAACGAACACTGAAGCTTTCTTT. Residues: CASSGRVTNTEAFF.

This clonotype was seen at least ten times. The chain recombines TRBV19 with TRBJ2-7; D could derive from TRBD1 or TRBD2 (5 bases each). Per the germline V gene, CDR1 is LNHDA and CDR2 is SQIVND (reference sequence). This CDR3 is 14 amino acids long. Trimming removed 3 bases at V and 3 bases at J, with 12 bases between. Here the CDR3 DNA reads TGTGCCAGTAGTATTTGGGGGACGGGCTACGAGCAGTACTTC. Protein product: CASSIWGTGYEQYF.

This clonotype has at least ten counts. This chain uses TRBV29-1 with TRBJ2-5; 7 bases match TRBD1. V gave up 6 bases and J gave up 6 bases; unmatched junction bases: 10. There are 13 residues in the CDR3. Germline values: CDR1 SQVTM, CDR2 ANQGSEA. The CDR3 DNA sequence: TGCAGCGTCTCACAAACAGGGGCAAAGACCCAGTACTTC. Amino acids: CSVSQTGAKTQYF.

This clonotype was seen many times. V usage is TRBV28 and J usage is TRBJ2-6; D remains ambiguous. CDR3 length: 14 residues. Trimming shortened V by 6 bases and J by 3 bases, and 9 bases separated the two germline ends. Germline V gene lookup returns CDR1 MDHEN and CDR2 SYDVKM. The CDR3, as DNA: TGTGCCAGCAGCAAGACGTTTGGGGCCAACGTCCTGACTTTC. Translated: CASSKTFGANVLTF.

This chain links TRBV2 with TRBJ1-2; D perhaps matches TRBD1 (5 bases). Trimming left V 1 base short and J 5 bases short, with 11 bases between. The germline V gene encodes CDR1 SNHLY and CDR2 FYNNEI. CDR3 size: 14 residues. The CDR3 DNA reads as TGTGCCAGCAGTGAAGAGGGGACCGGGTATGGCTACACCTTC. Translation gives CASSEEGTGYGYTF.

The chain has TRBV27 and TRBJ2-2, with 10 bases that match TRBD2. CDR3 length equals 15 residues. With V trimmed by 6 bases and J by 2 bases, 3 bases remained unmatched. CDR1 MNHEY and CDR2 SMNVEV come from the germline V gene (reference sequence). CDR3 nucleotides: TGTGCCAGCAGACTAGCGGGAATAAACACCGGGGAGCTGTTTTTT. Its translation is CASRLAGINTGELFF.

The gene calls are TRBV5-1 and TRBJ2-7, with 10 bases lining up with TRBD2. The V and J ends lost 2 bases and 2 bases, in that order; junction bases with no gene match: 7. Germline-derived CDR1 and CDR2 are SGHRS and YFSETQ. The length of the CDR3 is 16 residues. This CDR3 reads CASSFLAGVGAYEQYF. Here the CDR3 DNA reads TGCGCCAGCAGCTTCCTAGCGGGAGTTGGAGCCTACGAGCAGTACTTC.

This clonotype was seen once. The chain couples TRBV6-1 to TRBJ1-1; no definite D call. Trimming pared 1 base from V and 4 bases from J, leaving 13 bases between. This CDR3 spans 15 amino acids. CDR1 and CDR2 from the germline V gene are MNHNS and SASEGT. CDR3 loop: CASSEDVGMATEAFF. The CDR3 DNA reads TGTGCCAGCAGTGAAGATGTAGGGATGGCCACTGAAGCTTTCTTT.

Remarks on this clonotype: A read error may account for a junction end that differs from germline. This chain links TRBV7-3 with TRBJ2-5; 7 nucleotides align to TRBD2. Germline V lookup: CDR1 SGHTA, CDR2 FQGTGA. This CDR3 is 15 amino acids long. CDR3 region: CASSKTAGNQETKYF. In DNA, the CDR3 is TGTGCCAGCAGCAAGACAGCGGGAAACCAAGAGACCAAGTACTTC.

V and J are TRBV15 and TRBJ2-7; 9 bases are a match to TRBD1. V shed 1 base, J shed 3 bases, and the junction held 1 base outside the gene matches. Germline loops: CDR1 LNHNV, CDR2 YYDKDF (reference sequence). The CDR3 extends over 14 amino acids. Here the CDR3 reads CATSRAGQGYEQYF. The CDR3 DNA sequence: TGTGCCACCAGCAGAGCGGGACAGGGCTACGAGCAGTACTTC. Full variable domain (missing parts from reference TRBV15 and TRBJ2-7): DAMVIQNPRYQVTQFGKPVTLSCSQTLNHNVMYWYQQKSSQAPKLLFHYYDKDFNNEADTPDNFQSRRPNTSFCFLDIRSPGLGDTAMYLCATSRAGQGYEQYFGPGTRLTVT.

This clonotype has a count of ten or more. V is TRBV7-2 and J is TRBJ1-2; the D gene is possibly TRBD1 (5 bases). The V gene's germline CDR1 is SGHTA and CDR2 FQGNSA. V was clipped by 2 bases and J by 2 bases, with 18 bases between them. The CDR3 is made up of 17 amino acids. CDR3 in DNA: TGTGCCAGCAGCTTACGCGGCGTGGGCAGGGTAAACTATGGCTACACCTTC. Translation: CASSLRGVGRVNYGYTF.

This clonotype was picked up many times. The chain couples TRBV20-1 to TRBJ1-2; perhaps TRBD1 as D (5 bases). The CDR3 covers 12 residues. With 6 bases removed from V and 2 bases from J, the gap between germline ends came to 10 bases. Germline lookup yields CDR1 DFQATT and CDR2 SNEGSKA (reference sequence). The CDR3 bases are TGCAGTGCGAGCGGGGGGAACTATGGCTACACCTTC. It encodes CSASGGNYGYTF.